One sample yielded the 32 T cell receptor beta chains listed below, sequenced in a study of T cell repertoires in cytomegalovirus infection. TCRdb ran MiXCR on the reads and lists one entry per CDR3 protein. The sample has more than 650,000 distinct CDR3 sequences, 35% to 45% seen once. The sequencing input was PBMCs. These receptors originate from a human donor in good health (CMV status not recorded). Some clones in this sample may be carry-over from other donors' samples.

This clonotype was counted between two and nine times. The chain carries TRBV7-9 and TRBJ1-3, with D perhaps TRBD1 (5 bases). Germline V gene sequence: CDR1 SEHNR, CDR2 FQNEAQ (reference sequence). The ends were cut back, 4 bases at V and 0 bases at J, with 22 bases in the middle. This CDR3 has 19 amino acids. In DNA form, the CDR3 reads TGTGCCAGCAGCTCCCGACAGCCACCGAAAACCAACTCTGGAAACACCATATATTTT. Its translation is CASSSRQPPKTNSGNTIYF.

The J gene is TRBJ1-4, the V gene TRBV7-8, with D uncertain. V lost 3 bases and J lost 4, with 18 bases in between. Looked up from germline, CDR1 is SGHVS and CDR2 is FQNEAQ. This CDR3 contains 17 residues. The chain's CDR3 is CASSFAPLSGRNEKLFF. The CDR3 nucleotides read TGTGCCAGCAGCTTCGCCCCTCTCTCCGGGCGTAATGAAAAACTGTTTTTT.

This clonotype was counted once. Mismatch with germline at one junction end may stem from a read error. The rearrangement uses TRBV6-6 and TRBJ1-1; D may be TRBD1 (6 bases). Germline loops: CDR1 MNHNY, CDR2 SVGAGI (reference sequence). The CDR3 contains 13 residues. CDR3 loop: CASSEGENTGAFF. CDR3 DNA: TGTGCCAGCAGTGAGGGGGAGAACACTGGAGCTTTCTTT.

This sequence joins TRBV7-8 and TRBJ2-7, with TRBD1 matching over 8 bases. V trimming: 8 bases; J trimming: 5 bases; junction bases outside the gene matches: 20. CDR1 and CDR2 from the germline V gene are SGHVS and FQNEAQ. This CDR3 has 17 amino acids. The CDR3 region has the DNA TGTGCCAGCTTTCCCGCGGTTGGCAGCCAGGGGGCTCACGAGCAGTACTTC. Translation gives CASFPAVGSQGAHEQYF. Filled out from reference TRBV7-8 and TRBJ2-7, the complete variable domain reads GAGVSQSPRYKVAKRGQDVALRCDPISGHVSLFWYQQALGQGPEFLTYFQNEAQLDKSGLPSDRFFAERPEGSVSTLKIQRTQQEDSAVYLCASFPAVGSQGAHEQYFGPGTRLTVT.

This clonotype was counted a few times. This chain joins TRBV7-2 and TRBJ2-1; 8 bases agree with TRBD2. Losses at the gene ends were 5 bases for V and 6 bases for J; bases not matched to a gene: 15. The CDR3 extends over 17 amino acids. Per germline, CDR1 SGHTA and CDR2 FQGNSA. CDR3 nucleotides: TGTGCCAGCAGCCCATCCTCGGGGGCGGGAGGACCCAATGAGCAGTTCTTC. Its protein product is CASSPSSGAGGPNEQFF.

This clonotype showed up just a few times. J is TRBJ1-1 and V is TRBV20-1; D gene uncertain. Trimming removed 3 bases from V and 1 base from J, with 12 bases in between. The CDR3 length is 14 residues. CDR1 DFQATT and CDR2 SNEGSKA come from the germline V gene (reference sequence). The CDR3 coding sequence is TGCAGTGCTAGTGGAGGGATGGGGAACACTGAAGCTTTCTTT. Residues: CSASGGMGNTEAFF.

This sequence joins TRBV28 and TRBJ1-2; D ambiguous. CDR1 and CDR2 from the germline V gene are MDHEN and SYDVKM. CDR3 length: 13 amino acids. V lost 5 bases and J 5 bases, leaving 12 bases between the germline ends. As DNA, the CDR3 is TGTGCCAGCAGTGGACCTCTCGGATATGGCTACACCTTC. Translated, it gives CASSGPLGYGYTF.

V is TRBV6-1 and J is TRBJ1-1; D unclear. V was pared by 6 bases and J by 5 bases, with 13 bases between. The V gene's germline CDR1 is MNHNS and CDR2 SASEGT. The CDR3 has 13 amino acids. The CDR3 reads CASSPHLETEAFF. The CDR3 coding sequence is TGTGCCAGCAGCCCACATCTGGAAACTGAAGCTTTCTTT.

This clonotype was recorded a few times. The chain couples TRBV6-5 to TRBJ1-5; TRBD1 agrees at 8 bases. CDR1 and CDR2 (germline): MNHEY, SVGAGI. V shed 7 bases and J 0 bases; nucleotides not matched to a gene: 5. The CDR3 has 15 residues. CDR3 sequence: CASNQGANSNQPQHF. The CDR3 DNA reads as TGTGCCAGCAATCAGGGGGCCAATAGCAATCAGCCCCAGCATTTT.

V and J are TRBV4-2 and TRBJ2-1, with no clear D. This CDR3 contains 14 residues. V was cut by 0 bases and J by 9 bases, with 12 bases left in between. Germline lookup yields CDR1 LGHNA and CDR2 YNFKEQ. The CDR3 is CASSQDPLLGEQFF. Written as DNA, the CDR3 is TGTGCCAGCAGCCAAGATCCCCTCCTGGGTGAGCAGTTCTTC.

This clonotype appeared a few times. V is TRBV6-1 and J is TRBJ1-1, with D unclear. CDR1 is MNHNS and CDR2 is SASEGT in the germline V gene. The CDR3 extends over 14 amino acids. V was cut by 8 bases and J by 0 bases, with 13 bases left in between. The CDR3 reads CASPPRDMNTEAFF. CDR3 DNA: TGTGCCAGCCCCCCTCGGGATATGAACACTGAAGCTTTCTTT.

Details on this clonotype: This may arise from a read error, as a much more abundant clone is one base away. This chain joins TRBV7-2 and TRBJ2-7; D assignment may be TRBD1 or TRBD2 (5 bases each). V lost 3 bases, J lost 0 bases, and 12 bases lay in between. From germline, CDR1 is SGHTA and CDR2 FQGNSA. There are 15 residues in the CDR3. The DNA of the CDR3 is TGTGCCAGCAGCTTTAAGGGGACCTCCTCCTACGAGCAGTACTTC. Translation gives CASSFKGTSSYEQYF.

The CDR3 nucleotides are TGTGCCAGCTCACCACTGGGACAACTCACCGGGGAGCTGTTTTTT. It specifies CASSPLGQLTGELFF. The chain employs TRBV18 and TRBJ2-2, with D tentatively TRBD1 (6 bases). The germline V and J ends were trimmed by 1 base and 4 bases, with 10 bases remaining between them. CDR3 size: 15 residues. From germline, CDR1 is KGHSH and CDR2 LQKENI.

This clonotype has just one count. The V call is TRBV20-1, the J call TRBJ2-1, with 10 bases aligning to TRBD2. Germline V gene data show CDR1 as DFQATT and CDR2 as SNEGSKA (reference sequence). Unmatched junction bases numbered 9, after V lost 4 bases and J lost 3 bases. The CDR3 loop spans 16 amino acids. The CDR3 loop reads CSAIKEAGGLYNEQFF. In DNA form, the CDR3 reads TGCAGTGCTATCAAAGAAGCGGGGGGGCTCTACAATGAGCAGTTCTTC.

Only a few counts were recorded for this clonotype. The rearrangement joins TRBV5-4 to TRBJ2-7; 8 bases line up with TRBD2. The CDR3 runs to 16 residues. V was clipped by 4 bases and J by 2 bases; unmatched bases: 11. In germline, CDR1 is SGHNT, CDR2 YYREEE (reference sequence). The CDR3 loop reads CASSGAPLAGAYEQYF. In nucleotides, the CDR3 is TGTGCCAGCAGCGGCGCCCCCCTAGCGGGCGCCTACGAGCAGTACTTC.

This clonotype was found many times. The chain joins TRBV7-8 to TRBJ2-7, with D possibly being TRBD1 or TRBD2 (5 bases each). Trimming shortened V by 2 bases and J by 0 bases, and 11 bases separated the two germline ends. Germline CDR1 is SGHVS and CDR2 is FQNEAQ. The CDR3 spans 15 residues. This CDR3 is CASSLTDGASYEQYF. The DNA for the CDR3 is TGTGCCAGCAGCTTAACCGACGGGGCCTCCTACGAGCAGTACTTC. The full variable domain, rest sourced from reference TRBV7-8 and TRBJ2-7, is GAGVSQSPRYKVAKRGQDVALRCDPISGHVSLFWYQQALGQGPEFLTYFQNEAQLDKSGLPSDRFFAERPEGSVSTLKIQRTQQEDSAVYLCASSLTDGASYEQYFGPGTRLTVT.

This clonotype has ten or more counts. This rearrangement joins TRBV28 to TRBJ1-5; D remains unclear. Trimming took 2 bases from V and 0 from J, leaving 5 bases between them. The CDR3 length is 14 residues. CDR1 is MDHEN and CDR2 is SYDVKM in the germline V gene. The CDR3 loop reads CASSLSSSNQPQHF. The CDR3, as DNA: TGTGCCAGCAGTTTAAGTAGTAGCAATCAGCCCCAGCATTTT.

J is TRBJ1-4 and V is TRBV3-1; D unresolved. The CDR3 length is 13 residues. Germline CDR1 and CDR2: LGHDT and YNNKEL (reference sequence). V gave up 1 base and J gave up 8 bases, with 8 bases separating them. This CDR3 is CASSQVLLEKLFF. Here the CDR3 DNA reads TGTGCCAGCAGCCAAGTTCTCCTCGAAAAACTGTTTTTT.

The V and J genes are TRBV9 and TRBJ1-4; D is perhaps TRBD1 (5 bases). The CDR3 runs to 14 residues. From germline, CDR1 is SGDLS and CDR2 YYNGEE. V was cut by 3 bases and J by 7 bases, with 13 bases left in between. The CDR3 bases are TGTGCCAGCAGCGCAACAGGTCATGCTGAAAAACTGTTTTTT. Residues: CASSATGHAEKLFF. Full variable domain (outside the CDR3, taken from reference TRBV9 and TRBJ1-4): DSGVTQTPKHLITATGQRVTLRCSPRSGDLSVYWYQQSLDQGLQFLIQYYNGEERAKGNILERFSAQQFPDLHSELNLSSLELGDSALYFCASSATGHAEKLFFGSGTQLSVL.

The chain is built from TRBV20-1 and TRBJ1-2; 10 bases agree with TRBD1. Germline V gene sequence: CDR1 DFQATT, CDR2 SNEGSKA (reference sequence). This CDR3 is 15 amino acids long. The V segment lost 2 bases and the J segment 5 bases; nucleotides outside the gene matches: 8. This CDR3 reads CSARSPGQGQYGYTF. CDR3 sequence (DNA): TGCAGTGCTAGATCCCCGGGACAGGGGCAGTATGGCTACACCTTC.

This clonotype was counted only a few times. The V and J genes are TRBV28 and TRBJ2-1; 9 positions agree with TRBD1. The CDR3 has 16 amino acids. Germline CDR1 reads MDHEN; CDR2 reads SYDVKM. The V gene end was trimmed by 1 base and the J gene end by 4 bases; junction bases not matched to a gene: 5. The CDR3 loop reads CASSLLPGQGYNEQFF. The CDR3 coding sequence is TGTGCCAGCAGTTTATTACCGGGACAGGGATACAATGAGCAGTTCTTC.

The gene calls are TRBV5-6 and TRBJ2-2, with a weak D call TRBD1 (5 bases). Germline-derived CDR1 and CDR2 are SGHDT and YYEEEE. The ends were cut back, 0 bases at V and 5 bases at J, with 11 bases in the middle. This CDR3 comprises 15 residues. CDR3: CASSLERGQTGELFF. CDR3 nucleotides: TGTGCCAGCAGCTTGGAAAGGGGTCAAACCGGGGAGCTGTTTTTT. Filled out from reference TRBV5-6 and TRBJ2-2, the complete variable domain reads DAGVTQSPTHLIKTRGQQVTLRCSPKSGHDTVSWYQQALGQGPQFIFQYYEEEERQRGNFPDRFSGHQFPNYSSELNVNALLLGDSALYLCASSLERGQTGELFFGEGSRLTVL.

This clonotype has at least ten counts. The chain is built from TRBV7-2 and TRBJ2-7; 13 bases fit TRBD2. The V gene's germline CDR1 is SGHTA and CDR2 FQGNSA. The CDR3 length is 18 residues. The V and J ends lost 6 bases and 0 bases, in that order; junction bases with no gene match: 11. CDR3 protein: CASSLGLAGEGSSYEQYF. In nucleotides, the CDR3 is TGTGCCAGCAGTCTAGGACTAGCGGGAGAAGGGAGCTCCTACGAGCAGTACTTC.

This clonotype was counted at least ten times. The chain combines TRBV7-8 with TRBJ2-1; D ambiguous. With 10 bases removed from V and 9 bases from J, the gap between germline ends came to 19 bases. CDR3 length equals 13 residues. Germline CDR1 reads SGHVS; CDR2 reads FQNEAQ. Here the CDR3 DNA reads TGTGCCACCTCAAGACCATCCATGCCTGAGCAGTTCTTC. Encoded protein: CATSRPSMPEQFF.

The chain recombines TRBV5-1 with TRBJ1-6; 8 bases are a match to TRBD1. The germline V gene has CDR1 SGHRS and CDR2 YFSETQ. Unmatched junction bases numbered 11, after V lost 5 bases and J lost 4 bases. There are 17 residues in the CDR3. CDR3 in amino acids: CASSERSGTGYNSPLHF. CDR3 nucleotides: TGCGCCAGCAGTGAAAGAAGCGGGACAGGATATAATTCACCCCTCCACTTT.

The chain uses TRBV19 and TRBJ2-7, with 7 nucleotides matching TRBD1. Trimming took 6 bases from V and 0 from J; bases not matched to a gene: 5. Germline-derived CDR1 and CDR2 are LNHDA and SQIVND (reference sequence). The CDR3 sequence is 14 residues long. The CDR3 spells CASRTRGSSYEQYF. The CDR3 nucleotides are TGTGCCAGTAGGACCAGGGGGAGCTCCTACGAGCAGTACTTC.

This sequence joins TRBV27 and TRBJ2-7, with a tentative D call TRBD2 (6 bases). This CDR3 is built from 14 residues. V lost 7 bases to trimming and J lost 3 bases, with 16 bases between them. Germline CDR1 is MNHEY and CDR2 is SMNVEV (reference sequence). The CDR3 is CASKWGDSSYEQYF. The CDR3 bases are TGTGCCAGCAAATGGGGGGACTCGAGCTACGAGCAGTACTTC.

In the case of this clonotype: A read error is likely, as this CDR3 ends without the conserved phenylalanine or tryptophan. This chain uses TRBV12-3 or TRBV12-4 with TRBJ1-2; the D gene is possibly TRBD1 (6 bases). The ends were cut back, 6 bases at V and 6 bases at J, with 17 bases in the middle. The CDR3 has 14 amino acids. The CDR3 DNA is TGTGCCAGCAGGTCACAGGGAAATCGGGATGGCTACACCTTA. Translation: CASRSQGNRDGYTL.

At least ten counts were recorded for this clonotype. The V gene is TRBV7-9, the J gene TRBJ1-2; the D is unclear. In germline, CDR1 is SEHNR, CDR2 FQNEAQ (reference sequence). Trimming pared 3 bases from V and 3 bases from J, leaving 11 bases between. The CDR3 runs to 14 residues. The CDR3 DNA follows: TGTGCCAGCAGCTTTGTGGCAGTAGACTATGGCTACACCTTC. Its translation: CASSFVAVDYGYTF.

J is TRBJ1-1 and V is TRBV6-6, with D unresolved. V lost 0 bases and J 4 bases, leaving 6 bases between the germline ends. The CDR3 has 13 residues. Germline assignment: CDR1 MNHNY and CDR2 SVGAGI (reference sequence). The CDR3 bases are TGTGCCAGCAGTTACTCGTCGAGCACTGAAGCTTTCTTT. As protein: CASSYSSSTEAFF.

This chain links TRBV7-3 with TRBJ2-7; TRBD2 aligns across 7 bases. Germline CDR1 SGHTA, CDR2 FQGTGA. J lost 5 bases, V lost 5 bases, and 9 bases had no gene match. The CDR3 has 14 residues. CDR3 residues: CASSPVGGGDEQYF. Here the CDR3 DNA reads TGTGCCAGCAGCCCTGTCGGGGGAGGGGACGAGCAGTACTTC.

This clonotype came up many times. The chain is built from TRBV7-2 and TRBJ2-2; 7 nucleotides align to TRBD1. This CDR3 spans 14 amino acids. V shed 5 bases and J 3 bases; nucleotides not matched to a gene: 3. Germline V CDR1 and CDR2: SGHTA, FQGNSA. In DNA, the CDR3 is TGTGCCAGCAGCCGGGACAGCTACACCGGGGAGCTGTTTTTT. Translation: CASSRDSYTGELFF.